This TCR beta chain was sequenced for a study of shared clonotypes between healthy human individuals. V was pared by 5 bases and J by 1 base, with 0 bases of the junction left unmatched. From germline, CDR1 is SNHLY and CDR2 FYNNEI. This CDR3 is built from 14 residues. As for this clone: Other DNA sequences from this sample encode an identical CDR3 as well.

The method was immunoSEQ multiplex PCR; TCRdb's version includes in-frame clones alone and lacks a portion of them. The sample lists approximately 2,300,000 clones, 85% to 95% occurring once. Each of the donors was a healthy adult who was HIV-negative and had not had a recent acute infection or vaccination. The gene calls are TRBV2 and TRBJ2-1, with TRBD2 matching over 9 bases. The sequenced material came from naive CD4+ T cells from PBMCs. The subset here: CD45RA+ positively selected. The receptor was derived from a man between 18 and 35 years old in good health. Some clones in this sample may be carry-over from other donors' samples. In nucleotides, the CDR3 is TGTGCCAGCAGTCTAGCGGGGTCCTACAATGAGCAGTTCTTC. It yields the protein CASSLAGSYNEQFF.